These 12 T cell receptor beta chains originate from one sample sequenced in a study of persistence of HIV-infected CD4 T cells. The immunoSEQ assay was version 4, run in survey mode. Some clones are missing from TCRdb's copy, which holds only in-frame ones; the method was immunoSEQ multiplex PCR. This table has thousands of clones, just over 60% appearing once. Cells were stimulated with CMV-infected fibroblast lysates at approximately 10 ug/mL. Sorting selected CD4+ T cells upregulating both CD40 ligand and CD69. No antigen has been identified for these receptors. The material sequenced was CD4+ T cells sorted from PBMCs after roughly 20-hour stimulation, taken from a patient who received antiretroviral therapy. The receptors stem from an adult man with HIV who was CMV-seropositive.

The chain recombines TRBV6-5 with TRBJ2-3; the D is unclear. This CDR3 is built from 14 residues. The germline V gene encodes CDR1 MNHEY and CDR2 SVGAGI. V dropped 7 bases and J dropped 0 bases, with 11 bases sitting between them. CDR3 sequence (DNA): TGTGCCAGCATATCGGCAGCTAGCACAGATACGCAGTATTTT. This sequence encodes CASISAASTDTQYF.

Sample share makes this clone medium-sized. The sample holds other DNA sequences that translate to the same CDR3. This chain joins TRBV4-3 and TRBJ1-3, with D possibly matching TRBD1 (5 bases). From germline, CDR1 is LGHNA and CDR2 YSLEER. CDR3 length: 15 amino acids. The V and J ends lost 4 bases and 4 bases respectively, with 14 bases between them. The CDR3 DNA follows: TGCGCCAGCAGCCCCCTTGTGGGGGGAGGAAACACCATATATTTT. Translation: CASSPLVGGGNTIYF.

This clone was detected only a few times. The chain couples TRBV7-2 to TRBJ1-1, with D perhaps matching TRBD1 (5 bases). The CDR3 is made up of 16 amino acids. In germline, CDR1 is SGHTA, CDR2 FQGNSA. V dropped 3 bases and J dropped 5 bases, with 19 bases sitting between them. CDR3 sequence reads: CASSFLVGQGLTEAFF. The CDR3 nucleotides read TGTGCCAGCAGCTTTCTAGTAGGGCAGGGATTGACTGAAGCTTTCTTT.

The rearrangement links TRBV25-1 to TRBJ2-7; TRBD1 agrees at 7 bases. The CDR3 is 14 residues long. CDR1 is MGHDK and CDR2 is SYGVNS in the germline V gene. With 2 bases clipped from V and 7 bases from J, the junction kept 8 bases outside the gene matches. Written as DNA, the CDR3 is TGTGCCAGCAGTGAAGACAGGGTCGGCGGTGAGCAGTACTTC. This codes for CASSEDRVGGEQYF.

This chain uses TRBV19 with TRBJ1-2; possible D gene TRBD1, 6 bases. The CDR3 runs 15 residues. V was pared by 6 bases and J by 1 base, with 15 bases between. Germline V gene data show CDR1 as LNHDA and CDR2 as SQIVND (reference sequence). The DNA for the CDR3 is TGTGCCAGTAGACAGGGAGGGCTCCTTAACTATGGCTACACCTTC. As protein: CASRQGGLLNYGYTF.

This clone appeared once. The chain employs TRBV19 and TRBJ1-2, with D possibly being TRBD1 (6 bases). From germline, CDR1 is LNHDA and CDR2 SQIVND (reference sequence). There are 15 residues in the CDR3. V shed 0 bases and J shed 2 bases, with 10 bases lying between them. The CDR3 loop reads CASSIDGTRNYGYTF. Written as DNA, the CDR3 is TGTGCCAGTAGTATAGATGGGACAAGAAACTATGGCTACACCTTC.

This clone was counted once. This chain links TRBV5-4 with TRBJ2-5; 16 nucleotides agree with TRBD2. Germline trimming cut 3 bases from V and 4 bases from J; bases unmatched to any gene: 6. Germline-derived CDR1 and CDR2 are SGHNT and YYREEE (reference sequence). The length of the CDR3 is 17 residues. The CDR3, as DNA: TGTGCCAGCAGCTACGGGACTAGCGGGAGGGGGGTAGAGACCCAGTACTTC. Protein sequence: CASSYGTSGRGVETQYF.

This clone occurred once. This chain links TRBV10-3 with TRBJ2-7; TRBD1 matches at 8 bases. Trimming removed 4 bases from V and 5 bases from J; junction bases left unmatched: 7. Germline V gives CDR1 ENHRY, CDR2 SYGVKD. CDR3 length equals 14 residues. CDR3 sequence reads: CAISGPTGVDEQYF. The CDR3 nucleotides are TGTGCCATCAGTGGCCCGACAGGGGTGGACGAGCAGTACTTC.

This chain uses TRBV28 with TRBJ1-5, with 7 bases matching TRBD1. This CDR3 has 13 residues. The J segment lost 5 bases and the V segment lost 4 bases, leaving 2 bases of the junction unmatched. CDR1 and CDR2 from the germline V gene are MDHEN and SYDVKM. The CDR3 sequence is CASSYTGDQPQHF. The DNA for the CDR3 is TGTGCCAGCAGTTATACAGGGGATCAGCCCCAGCATTTT.

The chain's CDR3 is CASSYPPNPLYNEQFF. CDR3 bases: TGTGCCAGCAGTTACCCTCCTAACCCCCTATACAATGAGCAGTTCTTC. The rearrangement joins TRBV6-5 to TRBJ2-1; D is undetermined. Trimming pared 2 bases from V and 4 bases from J, leaving 15 bases between. Germline values: CDR1 MNHEY, CDR2 SVGAGI. The CDR3 spans 16 residues.

By frequency in the sample, this clone is large. This sample includes further DNA sequences coding for the same CDR3. The chain combines TRBV9 with TRBJ2-5, with D perhaps TRBD1 (6 bases). With 2 bases removed from V and 4 bases from J, the gap between germline ends came to 9 bases. Germline CDR1 is SGDLS and CDR2 is YYNGEE. The CDR3 contains 13 residues. CDR3 DNA sequence: TGTGCCAGCAGCGTTGCCAGGGGAGAGACCCAGTACTTC. This encodes CASSVARGETQYF.

The chain joins TRBV5-1 to TRBJ1-2, with TRBD1 identical over 8 bases. Germline CDR1 and CDR2: SGHRS and YFSETQ. The CDR3 covers 13 residues. With V trimmed by 1 base and J by 8 bases, 4 bases remained unmatched. In nucleotides, the CDR3 is TGCGCCAGCAGCTTGAGTACAGGGGGAGGCTACACCTTC. Residues: CASSLSTGGGYTF.